This T cell receptor (beta chain) appears in the sequencing data of a study of monozygotic twins with inflammatory bowel disease. Points from the study as a whole: Clonotypes shared with others were fewer in IBD patients than in healthy twins, especially with disease activity. T cell subtypes were not distinguishable in this analysis.

Each CDR3 protein gets one entry in TCRdb, which reprocessed the 5' RACE reads and gives no DNA. The table counts about 450,000 distinct CDR3 sequences; 2.4% lies in the top ten. Points on this clonotype: Its antigen remains unknown.

CDR3 size: 16 residues. Germline V gene sequence: CDR1 SEHNR, CDR2 FQNEAQ (reference sequence). This clonotype was sampled from a human donor with ulcerative colitis or Crohn's disease, or a healthy co-twin of an affected twin (not recorded which). The sample comprised blood. The rearrangement uses TRBV7-9 and TRBJ1-5; the D gene TCRdb calls, TRBD1, cannot be checked with no DNA. The CDR3 sequence is CASSLGAGGGNQPQHF.